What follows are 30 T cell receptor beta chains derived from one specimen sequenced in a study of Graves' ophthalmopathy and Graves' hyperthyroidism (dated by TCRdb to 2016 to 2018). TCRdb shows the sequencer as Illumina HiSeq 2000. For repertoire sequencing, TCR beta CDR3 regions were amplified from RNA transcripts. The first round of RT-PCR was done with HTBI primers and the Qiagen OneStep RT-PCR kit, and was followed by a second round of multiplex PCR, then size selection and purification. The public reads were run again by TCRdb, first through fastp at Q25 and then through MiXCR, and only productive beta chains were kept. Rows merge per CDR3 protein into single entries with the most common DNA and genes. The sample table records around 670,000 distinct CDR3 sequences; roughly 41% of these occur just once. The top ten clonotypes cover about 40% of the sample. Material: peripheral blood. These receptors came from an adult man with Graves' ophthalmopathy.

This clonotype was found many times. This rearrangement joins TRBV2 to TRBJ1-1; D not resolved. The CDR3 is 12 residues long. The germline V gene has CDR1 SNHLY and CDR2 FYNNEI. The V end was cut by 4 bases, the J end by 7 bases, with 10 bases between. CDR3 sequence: CASSAGRNEAFF. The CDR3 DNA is TGTGCCAGCAGTGCCGGGAGAAATGAAGCTTTCTTT.

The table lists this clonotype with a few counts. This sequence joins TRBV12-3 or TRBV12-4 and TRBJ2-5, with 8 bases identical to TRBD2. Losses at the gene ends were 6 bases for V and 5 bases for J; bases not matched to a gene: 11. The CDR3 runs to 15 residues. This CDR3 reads CASSFESGSWETQYF. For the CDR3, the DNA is TGTGCCAGCAGCTTCGAGAGCGGGAGCTGGGAGACCCAGTACTTC.

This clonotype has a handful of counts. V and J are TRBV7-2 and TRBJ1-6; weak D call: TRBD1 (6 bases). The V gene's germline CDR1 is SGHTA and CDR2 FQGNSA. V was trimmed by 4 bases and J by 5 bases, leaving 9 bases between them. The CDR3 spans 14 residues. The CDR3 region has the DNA TGTGCCAGCAGCTCAAGGACAGATAATTCACCCCTCCACTTT. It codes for CASSSRTDNSPLHF.

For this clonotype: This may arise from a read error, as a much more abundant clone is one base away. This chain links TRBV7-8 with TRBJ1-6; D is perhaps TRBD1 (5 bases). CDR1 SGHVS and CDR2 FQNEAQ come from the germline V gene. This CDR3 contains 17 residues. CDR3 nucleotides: TGTGCCAGCAGCTCCGGGGCATCGAGCTCCTATAATTCATCCCTCCACTTT. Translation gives CASSSGASSSYNSSLHF.

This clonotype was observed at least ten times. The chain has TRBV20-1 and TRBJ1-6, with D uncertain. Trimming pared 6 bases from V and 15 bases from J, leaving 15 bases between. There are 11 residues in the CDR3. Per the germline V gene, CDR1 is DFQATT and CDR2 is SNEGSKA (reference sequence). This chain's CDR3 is CSAQTLGHLHF. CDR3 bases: TGCAGTGCGCAGACCTTAGGGCACCTCCACTTT.

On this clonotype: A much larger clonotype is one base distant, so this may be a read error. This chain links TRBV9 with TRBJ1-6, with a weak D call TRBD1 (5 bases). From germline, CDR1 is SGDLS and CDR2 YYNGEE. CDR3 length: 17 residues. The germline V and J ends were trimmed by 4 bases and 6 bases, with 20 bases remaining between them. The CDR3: CASSSLYEGRSNSPLHF. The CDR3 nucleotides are TGTGCCAGCAGCTCACTGTATGAGGGACGGTCTAATTCACCCCTCCACTTT.

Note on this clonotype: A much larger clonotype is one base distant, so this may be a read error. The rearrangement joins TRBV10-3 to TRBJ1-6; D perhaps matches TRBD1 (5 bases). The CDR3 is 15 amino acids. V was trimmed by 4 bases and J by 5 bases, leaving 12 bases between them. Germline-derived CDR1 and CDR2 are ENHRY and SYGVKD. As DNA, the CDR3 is TGTGCCATCAGTGGGGCGCGGGGCGATAATTCACCCCTCCACTTT. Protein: CAISGARGDNSPLHF.

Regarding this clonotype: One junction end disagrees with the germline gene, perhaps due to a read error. This CDR3 reads CASSRVSAQGETQYF. In DNA form, the CDR3 reads TGCGCCAGCAGCAGAGTTAGTGCCCAGGGTGAGACCCAGTACTTC. J is TRBJ2-5 and V is TRBV15; tentatively, D is TRBD1 (5 bases). There are 15 residues in the CDR3. Germline values: CDR1 LNHNV, CDR2 YYDKDF (reference sequence).

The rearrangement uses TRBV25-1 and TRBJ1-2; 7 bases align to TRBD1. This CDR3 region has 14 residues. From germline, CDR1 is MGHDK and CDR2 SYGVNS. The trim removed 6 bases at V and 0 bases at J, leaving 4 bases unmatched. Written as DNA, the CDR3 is TGTGCCAGCAGGCCCAGGGGGGCTAACTATGGCTACACCTTC. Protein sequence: CASRPRGANYGYTF.

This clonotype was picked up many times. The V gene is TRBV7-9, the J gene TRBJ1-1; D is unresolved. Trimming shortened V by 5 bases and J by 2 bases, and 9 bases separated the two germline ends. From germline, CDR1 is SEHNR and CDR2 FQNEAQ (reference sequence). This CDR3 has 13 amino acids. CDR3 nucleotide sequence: TGTGCCAGCAGCGCGGTGCGTAACACTGAAGCTTTCTTT. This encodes CASSAVRNTEAFF.

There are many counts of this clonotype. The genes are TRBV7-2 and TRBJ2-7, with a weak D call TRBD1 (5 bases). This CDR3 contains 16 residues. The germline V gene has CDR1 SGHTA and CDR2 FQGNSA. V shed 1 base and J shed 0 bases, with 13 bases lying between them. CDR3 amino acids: CASSLDSTAFSYEQYF. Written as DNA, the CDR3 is TGTGCCAGCAGCTTAGATTCGACAGCCTTCTCCTACGAGCAGTACTTC.

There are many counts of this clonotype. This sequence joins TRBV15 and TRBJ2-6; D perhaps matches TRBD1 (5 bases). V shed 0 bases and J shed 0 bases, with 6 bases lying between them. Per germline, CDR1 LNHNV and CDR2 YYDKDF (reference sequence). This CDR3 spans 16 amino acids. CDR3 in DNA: TGTGCCACCAGCAGAGATCAGGGCTCTGGGGCCAACGTCCTGACTTTC. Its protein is CATSRDQGSGANVLTF.

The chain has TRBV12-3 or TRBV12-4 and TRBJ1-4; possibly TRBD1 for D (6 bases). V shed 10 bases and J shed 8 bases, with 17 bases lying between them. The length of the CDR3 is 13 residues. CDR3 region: CAISDGGDEKLFF. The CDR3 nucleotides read TGTGCCATCTCGGACGGGGGCGACGAAAAACTGTTTTTT.

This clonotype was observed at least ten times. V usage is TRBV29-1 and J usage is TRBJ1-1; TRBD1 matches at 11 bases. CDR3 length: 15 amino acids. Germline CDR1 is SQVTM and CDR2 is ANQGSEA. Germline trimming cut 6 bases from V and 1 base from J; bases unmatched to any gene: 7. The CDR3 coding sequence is TGCAGCGTCGGGGGACAGGGGGTAACGAACACTGAAGCTTTCTTT. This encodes CSVGGQGVTNTEAFF.

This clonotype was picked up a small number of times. CDR3 DNA sequence: TGCAGTGCTAGCCCCGGGACAGCCAAAGCGCCCCAGCATTTT. It yields the protein CSASPGTAKAPQHF. V gene TRBV20-1 combines with J gene TRBJ1-5, with 7 bases lining up with TRBD1. Germline V gene data show CDR1 as DFQATT and CDR2 as SNEGSKA (reference sequence). CDR3 size: 14 residues. J gave up 9 bases and V 3 bases, and 11 bases lay outside the gene matches.

The CDR3 bases are TGTGCCATCAGCTACACGAAGCTAAACACTGAAGCTTTCTTT. Its protein product is CAISYTKLNTEAFF. The gene calls are TRBV10-3 and TRBJ1-1; the D is unclear. The germline V gene encodes CDR1 ENHRY and CDR2 SYGVKD. V was trimmed by 6 bases and J by 2 bases, leaving 13 bases between them. The CDR3 is 14 residues long.

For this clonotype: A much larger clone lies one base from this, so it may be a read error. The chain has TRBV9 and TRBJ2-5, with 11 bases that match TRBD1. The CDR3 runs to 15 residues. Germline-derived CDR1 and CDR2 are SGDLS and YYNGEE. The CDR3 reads CAGSARDRGEETQYF. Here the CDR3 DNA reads TGTGCCGGCAGCGCGAGGGACAGGGGGGAAGAGACCCAGTACTTC.

The DNA of the CDR3 is TGTGCCACCAGCAGAGATACGGCGGGACTAGCCTACGAGCAGTACTTC. This encodes CATSRDTAGLAYEQYF. The V call is TRBV15, the J call TRBJ2-7; 8 positions agree with TRBD2. In germline, CDR1 is LNHNV, CDR2 YYDKDF (reference sequence). The junction had 6 bases not matched to a gene; V was cut back by 0 bases and J by 2 bases. CDR3 length equals 16 residues. Based on the CDR3 plus reference TRBV15 and TRBJ2-7, the full variable domain is DAMVIQNPRYQVTQFGKPVTLSCSQTLNHNVMYWYQQKSSQAPKLLFHYYDKDFNNEADTPDNFQSRRPNTSFCFLDIRSPGLGDTAMYLCATSRDTAGLAYEQYFGPGTRLTVT.

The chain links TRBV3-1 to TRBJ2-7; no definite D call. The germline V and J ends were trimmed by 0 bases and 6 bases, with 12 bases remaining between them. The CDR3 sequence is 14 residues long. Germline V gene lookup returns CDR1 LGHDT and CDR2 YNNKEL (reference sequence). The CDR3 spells CASSQEISGAEQYF. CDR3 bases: TGTGCCAGCAGCCAAGAGATATCCGGAGCCGAGCAGTACTTC.

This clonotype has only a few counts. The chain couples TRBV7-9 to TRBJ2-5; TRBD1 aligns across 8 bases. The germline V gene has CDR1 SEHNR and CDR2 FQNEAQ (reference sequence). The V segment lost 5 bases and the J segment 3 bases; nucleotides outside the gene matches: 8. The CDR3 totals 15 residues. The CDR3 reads CASSRWTGKEETQYF. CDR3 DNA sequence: TGTGCCAGCAGCCGGTGGACAGGGAAGGAAGAGACCCAGTACTTC.

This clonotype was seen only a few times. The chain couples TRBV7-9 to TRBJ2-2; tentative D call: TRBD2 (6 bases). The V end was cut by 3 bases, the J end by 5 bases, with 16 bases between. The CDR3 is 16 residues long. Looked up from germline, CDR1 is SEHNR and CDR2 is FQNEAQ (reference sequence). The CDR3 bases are TGTGCCAGCAGCTTGGTTAGGCGGGAAAGGACCGGGGAGCTGTTTTTT. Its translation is CASSLVRRERTGELFF.

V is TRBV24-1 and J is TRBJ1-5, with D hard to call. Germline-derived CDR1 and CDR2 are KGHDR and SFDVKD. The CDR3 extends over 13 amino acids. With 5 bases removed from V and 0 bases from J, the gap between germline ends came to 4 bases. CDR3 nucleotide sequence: TGTGCCACCAGTGTTGTTAGCAATCAGCCCCAGCATTTT. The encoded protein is CATSVVSNQPQHF.

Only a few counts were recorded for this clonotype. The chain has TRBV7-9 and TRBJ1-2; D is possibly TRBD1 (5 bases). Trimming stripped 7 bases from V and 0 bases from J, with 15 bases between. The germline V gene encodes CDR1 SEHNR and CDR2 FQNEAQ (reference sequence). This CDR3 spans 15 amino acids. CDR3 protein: CASTHRGDPNYGYTF. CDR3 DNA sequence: TGTGCCAGCACCCACCGGGGCGACCCTAACTATGGCTACACCTTC.

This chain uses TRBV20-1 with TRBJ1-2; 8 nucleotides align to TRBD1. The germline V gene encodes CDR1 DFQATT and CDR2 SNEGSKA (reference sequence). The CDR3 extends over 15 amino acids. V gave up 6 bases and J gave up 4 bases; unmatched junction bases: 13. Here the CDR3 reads CSATGQDLYGYGYTF. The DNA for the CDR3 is TGCAGTGCAACGGGACAGGATCTTTACGGCTATGGCTACACCTTC.

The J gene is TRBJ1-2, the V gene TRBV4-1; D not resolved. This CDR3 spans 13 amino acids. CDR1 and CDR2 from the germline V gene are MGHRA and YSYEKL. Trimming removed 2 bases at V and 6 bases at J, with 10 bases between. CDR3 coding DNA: TGCGCCAGCAGCCAATTTGGGAGGGATGGCTACACCTTC. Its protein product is CASSQFGRDGYTF.

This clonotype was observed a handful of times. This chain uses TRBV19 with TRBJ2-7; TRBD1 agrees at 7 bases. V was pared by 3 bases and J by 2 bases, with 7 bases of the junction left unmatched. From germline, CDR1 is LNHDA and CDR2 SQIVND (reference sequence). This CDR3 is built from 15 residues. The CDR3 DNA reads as TGTGCCAGTAGTATCATCAGGGGGACCACCTACGAGCAGTACTTC. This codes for CASSIIRGTTYEQYF. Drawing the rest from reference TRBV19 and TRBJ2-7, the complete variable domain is DGGITQSPKYLFRKEGQNVTLSCEQNLNHDAMYWYRQDPGQGLRLIYYSQIVNDFQKGDIAEGYSVSREKKESFPLTVTSAQKNPTAFYLCASSIIRGTTYEQYFGPGTRLTVT.

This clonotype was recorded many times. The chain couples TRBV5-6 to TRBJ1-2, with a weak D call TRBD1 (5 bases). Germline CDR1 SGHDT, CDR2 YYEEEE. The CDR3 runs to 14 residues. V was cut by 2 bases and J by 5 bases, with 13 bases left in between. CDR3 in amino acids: CASSLAGTSYGYTF. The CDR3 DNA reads TGTGCCAGCAGCTTAGCCGGGACGTCGTATGGCTACACCTTC.

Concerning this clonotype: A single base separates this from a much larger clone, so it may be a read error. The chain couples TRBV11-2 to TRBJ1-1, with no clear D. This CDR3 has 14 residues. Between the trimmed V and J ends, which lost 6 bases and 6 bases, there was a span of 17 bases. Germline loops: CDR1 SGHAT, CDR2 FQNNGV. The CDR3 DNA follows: TGTGCCAGCAGACAGACGGGATTCAACGCTGAAGCTTTCTTT. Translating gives CASRQTGFNAEAFF.

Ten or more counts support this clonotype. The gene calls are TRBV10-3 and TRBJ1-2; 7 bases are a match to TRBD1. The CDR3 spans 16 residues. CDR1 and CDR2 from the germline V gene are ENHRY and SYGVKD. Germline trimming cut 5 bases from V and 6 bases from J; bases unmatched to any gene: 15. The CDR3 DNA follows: TGTGCCATCAGTTCCTTAGGGGGCTCCTCTTTTGATGGCTACACCTTC. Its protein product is CAISSLGGSSFDGYTF.

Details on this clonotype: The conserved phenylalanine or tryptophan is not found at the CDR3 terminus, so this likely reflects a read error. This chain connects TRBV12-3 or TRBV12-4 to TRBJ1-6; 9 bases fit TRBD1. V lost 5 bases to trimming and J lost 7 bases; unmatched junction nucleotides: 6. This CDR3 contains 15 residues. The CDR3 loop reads CASSERGTGNSPLHL. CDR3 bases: TGTGCCAGCAGTGAAAGGGGGACAGGGAATTCACCCCTCCACCTT.